A single sample is the source of the 21 T cell receptor beta chains below, sequenced in a study of CD8 T cells in Susac syndrome. With random hexamers, roughly 0.5 to 1 ug RNA was reverse transcribed. TCRdb re-analysed the immunoSEQ multiplex PCR reads in MiXCR, keeping a single row per CDR3 protein. This sample carries approximately 210,000 distinct CDR3 sequences, 94% of them seen once, and the ten largest clones take about 0.15%. Material for sequencing was CD4+ T cells from PBMCs. The receptor source for this set is a human donor with Susac syndrome.

This clonotype was detected only a few times. This chain connects TRBV27 to TRBJ1-2; TRBD1 matches at 8 bases. Germline-derived CDR1 and CDR2 are MNHEY and SMNVEV (reference sequence). The CDR3 totals 12 residues. The junction had 4 bases not matched to a gene; V was cut back by 5 bases and J by 8 bases. The CDR3 spells CASSLTGEGYTF. CDR3 DNA: TGTGCCAGCAGTCTGACAGGGGAGGGCTACACCTTC.

The rearrangement joins TRBV7-3 to TRBJ2-6; a weak D match, TRBD1 (5 bases). This CDR3 is built from 16 residues. The V gene lost 5 bases and the J gene lost 0 bases, with 11 bases spanning the gap. Germline V gene lookup returns CDR1 SGHTA and CDR2 FQGTGA. CDR3 loop: CASSPQGHSGANVLTF. CDR3 DNA sequence: TGTGCCAGCAGCCCGCAGGGCCACTCTGGGGCCAACGTCCTGACTTTC.

The CDR3 DNA sequence: TGTGCCAGCAGCCAAGTAGGGCAGCGGGACTACGAGCAGTACTTC. It codes for CASSQVGQRDYEQYF. This chain links TRBV14 with TRBJ2-7; 7 nucleotides agree with TRBD2. The CDR3 is made up of 15 amino acids. The trim removed 1 base at V and 3 bases at J, leaving 6 bases unmatched. The V gene's germline CDR1 is SGHDN and CDR2 FVKESK.

The gene calls are TRBV11-2 and TRBJ1-5; 7 bases are shared with TRBD1. The germline CDR1 and CDR2 sequences are SGHAT and FQNNGV. The CDR3 contains 17 residues. With V trimmed by 1 base and J by 6 bases, 12 bases remained unmatched. The CDR3 DNA follows: TGTGCCAGCAGCTTAGCCCCGACGGAGGGGGCGGGTCAGCCCCAGCATTTT. Its translation is CASSLAPTEGAGQPQHF.

The chain uses TRBV12-3 or TRBV12-4 and TRBJ2-6; 10 bases agree with TRBD1. The CDR3 runs 18 residues. Trimming cost V 5 bases and J 3 bases; bases outside gene matches: 10. This chain's CDR3 is CASSAGTGVLIGANVLTF. The CDR3 nucleotides are TGTGCCAGCAGTGCCGGGACAGGGGTGTTGATTGGGGCCAACGTCCTGACTTTC.

The J gene is TRBJ1-1, the V gene TRBV6-6, with unresolved D. The V gene lost 6 bases and the J gene lost 5 bases, with 19 bases spanning the gap. Germline lookup yields CDR1 MNHNY and CDR2 SVGAGI (reference sequence). The CDR3 sequence is 15 residues long. The CDR3 protein is CASSSTPVQYTEAFF. The CDR3 DNA is TGTGCCAGCAGCTCAACCCCCGTCCAGTATACTGAAGCTTTCTTT.

The genes are TRBV3-1 and TRBJ2-1; possible D gene TRBD2, 5 bases. Germline CDR1 LGHDT, CDR2 YNNKEL (reference sequence). The CDR3 sequence is 14 residues long. The germline V and J ends were trimmed by 4 bases and 5 bases, with 12 bases remaining between them. The CDR3 nucleotides are TGTGCCAGCAGCCCCTGGGGAGAGGACAATGAGCAGTTCTTC. It yields the protein CASSPWGEDNEQFF.

The chain uses TRBV25-1 and TRBJ1-2, with 7 bases that match TRBD1. Germline trimming cut 0 bases from V and 6 bases from J; bases unmatched to any gene: 7. This CDR3 is 15 amino acids long. Germline values: CDR1 MGHDK, CDR2 SYGVNS. CDR3 region: CASSEYSTGRNGYTF. The CDR3 nucleotides are TGTGCCAGCAGTGAATACTCGACAGGGAGGAATGGCTACACCTTC.

The V call is TRBV25-1, the J call TRBJ2-1; 8 bases map to TRBD2. The CDR3 totals 13 residues. With 7 bases clipped from V and 7 bases from J, the junction kept 6 bases outside the gene matches. Germline-derived CDR1 and CDR2 are MGHDK and SYGVNS. CDR3 sequence: CASTGGGKNEQFF. The CDR3 DNA is TGTGCCAGCACCGGCGGGGGGAAAAATGAGCAGTTCTTC.

The chain joins TRBV18 to TRBJ2-7; tentatively, D is TRBD2 (5 bases). V was clipped by 2 bases and J by 6 bases, with 11 bases between them. The CDR3 has 13 amino acids. The germline V gene has CDR1 KGHSH and CDR2 LQKENI. As DNA, the CDR3 is TGTGCCAGCTCACCAGGGATGGGGAGCGAGCAGTACTTC. Amino acids: CASSPGMGSEQYF.

This clonotype has more than one count but fewer than ten. The rearrangement uses TRBV5-1 and TRBJ2-1, with D possibly matching TRBD1 (6 bases). Deletions cut 3 bases from V and 0 bases from J, with 19 bases between. CDR3 size: 18 residues. CDR1 and CDR2 (germline): SGHRS, YFSETQ. The DNA for the CDR3 is TGCGCCAGCAGCTCGCTCCTTCGACAGGACAGCTCCTACAATGAGCAGTTCTTC. It codes for CASSSLLRQDSSYNEQFF.

This chain links TRBV5-4 with TRBJ2-7; TRBD1 matches at 7 bases. This CDR3 contains 16 residues. V trimming: 3 bases; J trimming: 0 bases; junction bases outside the gene matches: 9. The germline CDR1 and CDR2 sequences are SGHNT and YYREEE (reference sequence). The CDR3 spells CASSSGQAPNSYEQYF. CDR3 bases: TGTGCCAGCAGCTCAGGACAGGCACCTAACTCCTACGAGCAGTACTTC.

The rearrangement joins TRBV29-1 to TRBJ1-2, with D uncertain. Germline assignment: CDR1 SQVTM and CDR2 ANQGSEA. The CDR3 extends over 14 amino acids. Trimming shortened V by 2 bases and J by 7 bases, and 17 bases separated the two germline ends. CDR3: CSVEYDHAIGGYTF. CDR3 sequence (DNA): TGCAGCGTTGAATACGATCACGCCATCGGTGGCTACACCTTC. Based on the CDR3 plus reference TRBV29-1 and TRBJ1-2, the full variable domain is SAVISQKPSRDICQRGTSLTIQCQVDSQVTMMFWYRQQPGQSLTLIATANQGSEATYESGFVIDKFPISRPNLTFSTLTVSNMSPEDSSIYLCSVEYDHAIGGYTFGSGTRLTVV.

The V call is TRBV4-3, the J call TRBJ2-1; D perhaps matches TRBD2 (6 bases). This CDR3 contains 18 residues. CDR1 is LGHNA, CDR2 YSLEER, per germline. V gave up 1 base and J gave up 2 bases, with 18 bases separating them. The CDR3 reads CASSQGRKRVGTYNEQFF. The CDR3 DNA is TGCGCCAGCAGCCAAGGAAGGAAGCGGGTGGGGACCTACAATGAGCAGTTCTTC.

This clonotype was seen just once. The chain couples TRBV30 to TRBJ1-5; tentatively, D is TRBD1 (6 bases). Trimming pared 2 bases from V and 2 bases from J, leaving 13 bases between. Per germline, CDR1 GTSNPN and CDR2 SVGIG (reference sequence). The CDR3 runs to 15 residues. CDR3 coding DNA: TGTGCCTGGAGTCCCATCTCAGGGGGCAATCAGCCCCAGCATTTT. This codes for CAWSPISGGNQPQHF.

In this sample, this clonotype turned up once. The chain carries TRBV20-1 and TRBJ2-7; TRBD1 matches at 7 bases. The CDR3 loop spans 13 amino acids. From germline, CDR1 is DFQATT and CDR2 SNEGSKA (reference sequence). J lost 2 bases, V lost 6 bases, and 7 bases had no gene match. CDR3 in amino acids: CSAKQGQTYEQYF. CDR3 nucleotide sequence: TGCAGTGCGAAACAGGGACAGACCTACGAGCAGTACTTC.

This chain joins TRBV5-6 and TRBJ1-2; D is possibly TRBD1 (5 bases). The V end was cut by 2 bases, the J end by 7 bases, with 15 bases between. The CDR3 contains 14 residues. In germline, CDR1 is SGHDT, CDR2 YYEEEE. The CDR3 bases are TGTGCCAGCAGCTTAGGCAGGGCAAGCGGTGGCTACACCTTC. This sequence encodes CASSLGRASGGYTF.

This clonotype was recorded once. This chain uses TRBV2 with TRBJ1-2; 8 bases map to TRBD1. This CDR3 contains 14 residues. The J segment lost 8 bases and the V segment lost 6 bases, leaving 11 bases of the junction unmatched. CDR1 SNHLY and CDR2 FYNNEI come from the germline V gene. The CDR3 spells CASRAGTGTRGYTF. The DNA of the CDR3 is TGTGCCAGCAGAGCCGGGACAGGAACGAGAGGCTACACCTTC. The full variable domain, with the rest looked up from reference TRBV2 and TRBJ1-2, is EPEVTQTPSHQVTQMGQEVILRCVPISNHLYFYWYRQILGQKVEFLVSFYNNEISEKSEIFDDQFSVERPDGSNFTLKIRSTKLEDSAMYFCASRAGTGTRGYTFGSGTRLTVV.

The CDR3 loop is CAWRIQGAPGYTF. For the CDR3, the DNA is TGTGCCTGGAGGATTCAGGGGGCTCCTGGCTACACCTTC. The genes are TRBV30 and TRBJ1-2, with 8 bases matching TRBD1. V gave up 3 bases and J gave up 7 bases; unmatched junction bases: 7. The germline CDR1 and CDR2 sequences are GTSNPN and SVGIG (reference sequence). This CDR3 contains 13 residues.

The V gene is TRBV20-1, the J gene TRBJ1-5; D unclear. Germline assignment: CDR1 DFQATT and CDR2 SNEGSKA (reference sequence). V dropped 5 bases and J dropped 5 bases, with 10 bases sitting between them. The CDR3 length is 12 residues. CDR3 region: CSAWANYQPQHF. Here the CDR3 DNA reads TGCAGTGCTTGGGCCAACTATCAGCCCCAGCATTTT.

The chain recombines TRBV7-2 with TRBJ1-2, with D possibly being TRBD1 (6 bases). The CDR3 is made up of 12 amino acids. V gave up 4 bases and J gave up 6 bases, with 9 bases separating them. Germline V gene data show CDR1 as SGHTA and CDR2 as FQGNSA. Written as DNA, the CDR3 is TGTGCCAGCAGCTCGACAGGCGATGGCTACACCTTC. It specifies CASSSTGDGYTF.